This record covers a single T cell receptor beta chain. Its antigen is currently unknown. Profiling relied on immunoSEQ multiplex PCR, and the TCRdb table lists in-frame clones only, not all of them. This sample carries over 150,000 clones, around 92% of them seen once, and the ten largest clones take 4.4%. This record comes from a study of T cell responses to AZD1222 COVID-19 vaccine. General observations from the study: The breadth and depth of Spike-specific TCRs increased once two AZD1222 doses had been given. Most donors were white British and more were female, and clonal diversity was possibly underestimated.

CDR3 length: 13 amino acids. The V end lost 0 bases, the J end lost 3 bases, and 7 bases lay between the germline ends. The germline V gene has CDR1 SGHRS and CDR2 YFSETQ. This TCR was sampled from an adult in good health. The chain couples TRBV5-1 to TRBJ2-7; D is ambiguous. The input for sequencing was peripheral blood, taken on day 0 of MenACWY control vaccination. CDR3 nucleotides: TGCGCCAGCAGCTTGGTCCCGGGCTACGAGCAGTACTTC. It codes for CASSLVPGYEQYF. The variable domain in full, with the rest retrieved from reference TRBV5-1 and TRBJ2-7, is KAGVTQTPRYLIKTRGQQVTLSCSPISGHRSVSWYQQTPGQGLQFLFEYFSETQRNKGNFPGRFSGRQFSNSRSEMNVSTLELGDSALYLCASSLVPGYEQYFGPGTRLTVT.